This note documents a single T cell receptor beta chain sequence. The entry originates in a study of blood T cell repertoires in COVID-19. Profiling relied on immunoSEQ multiplex PCR, and the TCRdb table lists in-frame clones only, not all of them. The sample lists 250,000 to 300,000 clones, around 87% occurring once. The sequence was collected from a woman aged 60-75 years with COVID-19, enrolled during active disease. Sequenced material: peripheral blood.

This CDR3 is CASSGLTGGSPLHF. The CDR3 bases are TGTGCCAGCAGCGGGCTGACAGGGGGATCACCCCTCCACTTT. The rearrangement joins TRBV9 to TRBJ1-6, with TRBD1 matching over 9 bases. The junction had 5 bases not matched to a gene; V was cut back by 3 bases and J by 10 bases. The germline gives CDR1 SGDLS, CDR2 YYNGEE. CDR3 length: 14 amino acids.